The 32 T cell receptor beta chains presented below share a single source sample, sequenced in a study of OX40 agonist ivuxolimab in advanced cancers. Some clones are missing from TCRdb's copy, which holds only in-frame ones; the method was immunoSEQ multiplex PCR. The sample has more than 30,000 clones; 70% to 90% are singletons. The starting material was CD4+ or CD8+ T cells sorted from blood, obtained in a trial of the OX40 agonist ivuxolimab. Receptors were obtained from an adult with an advanced solid tumor such as melanoma, head and neck, liver or kidney cancer.

The chain is built from TRBV6-7 and TRBJ2-5; D is uncertain. TRBV6-7 is annotated as an ORF whose role is uncertain. V lost 4 bases and J lost 1, with 19 bases in between. The CDR3 totals 17 residues. For the CDR3, the DNA is TGTGCCAGCAGTTTCCTTGATAGGGTCCCCATCCAAGAGACCCAGTACTTC. Protein sequence: CASSFLDRVPIQETQYF.

In regard to this clone: One end of the junction is discordant with germline, which a read error may explain. The chain combines TRBV2 with TRBJ2-5, with D possibly being TRBD1 (5 bases). The CDR3 covers 11 residues. CDR1 and CDR2 from the germline V gene are SNHLY and FYNNEI. CDR3 loop: CASSEQGSGHF. CDR3 coding DNA: TGTGCCAGCAGTGAACAGGGATCCGGCCACTTC.

V and J are TRBV11-1 and TRBJ2-2, with D perhaps matching TRBD2 (5 bases). The V end lost 5 bases, the J end lost 1 base, and 14 bases lay between the germline ends. The CDR3 has 16 amino acids. Germline assignment: CDR1 SGHAT and CDR2 FQDESV (reference sequence). The CDR3 DNA reads TGTGCCAGCAGCCCCCTCGGGGAAGGGAACACCGGGGAGCTGTTTTTT. Translating it yields CASSPLGEGNTGELFF. Based on the CDR3 plus reference TRBV11-1 and TRBJ2-2, the full variable domain is EAEVAQSPRYKITEKSQAVAFWCDPISGHATLYWYRQILGQGPELLVQFQDESVVDDSQLPKDRFSAERLKGVDSTLKIQPAELGDSAMYLCASSPLGEGNTGELFFGEGSRLTVL.

This chain links TRBV7-3 with TRBJ2-2, with TRBD2 as a possible D gene (6 bases). CDR3 length: 13 amino acids. Germline CDR1 and CDR2: SGHTA and FQGTGA. V lost 6 bases, J lost 6 bases, and 11 bases lay in between. Written as DNA, the CDR3 is TGTGCCAGCAGGACCGCGGGACCCGGGGAGCTGTTTTTT. The encoded protein is CASRTAGPGELFF.

As concerns this clone: At one of its ends the junction is not consistent with the germline gene, which may arise from a read error. Additional DNA sequences in this sample encode the identical CDR3. This chain links TRBV5-5 with TRBJ2-7, with 12 positions matching TRBD2. Germline CDR1 reads SGHKS; CDR2 reads YYEKEE (reference sequence). The CDR3 has 16 residues. CDR3: CASSLSLAGGVYEQYF. The CDR3 DNA is TGTGCTAGCAGCTTGTCCCTAGCGGGGGGGGTCTACGAGCAGTACTTC.

This chain links TRBV7-2 with TRBJ2-5; D possibly corresponds to TRBD1 (6 bases). V was shortened by 5 bases and J by 5 bases, with 12 bases between the two germline ends. Germline CDR1 and CDR2: SGHTA and FQGNSA. The CDR3 length is 13 residues. CDR3 protein: CASSLQGRETQYF. DNA of the CDR3: TGTGCCAGCAGCCTACAGGGTCGGGAGACCCAGTACTTC.

As DNA, the CDR3 is TGTGCCAGCAGCGAGCGGACAGGGACCACAGATACGCAGTATTTT. Encoded protein: CASSERTGTTDTQYF. The V and J genes are TRBV7-9 and TRBJ2-3; 8 bases are a match to TRBD1. CDR3 length: 15 amino acids. Germline CDR1 is SEHNR and CDR2 is FQNEAQ (reference sequence). V trimming: 5 bases; J trimming: 2 bases; junction bases outside the gene matches: 6. The full variable domain, its missing parts supplied by reference TRBV7-9 and TRBJ2-3, is DTGVSQNPRHKITKRGQNVTFRCDPISEHNRLYWYRQTLGQGPEFLTYFQNEAQLEKSRLLSDRFSAERPKGSFSTLEIQRTEQGDSAMYLCASSERTGTTDTQYFGPGTRLTVL.

In its sample, this clone was seen once. This chain joins TRBV5-1 and TRBJ1-1; no reliable D call. Between the trimmed V and J ends, which lost 0 bases and 0 bases, there was a span of 12 bases. The CDR3 is 16 amino acids. The V gene's germline CDR1 is SGHRS and CDR2 YFSETQ. The chain's CDR3 is CASSLAGGVLNTEAFF. The DNA of the CDR3 is TGCGCCAGCAGCTTGGCCGGCGGGGTCCTGAACACTGAAGCTTTCTTT.

V and J are TRBV7-9 and TRBJ1-4; a possible D gene is TRBD1 (5 bases). V lost 5 bases, J lost 8 bases, and 24 bases lay in between. Germline-derived CDR1 and CDR2 are SEHNR and FQNEAQ (reference sequence). The CDR3 consists of 17 residues. For the CDR3, the DNA is TGTGCCAGCAGCCGCTCGACGGGGCAGGGTCGGGGAGAAAAACTGTTTTTT. Residues: CASSRSTGQGRGEKLFF.

The gene calls are TRBV11-2 and TRBJ2-5; a weak D match, TRBD2 (6 bases). The ends were cut back, 2 bases at V and 3 bases at J, with 16 bases in the middle. CDR1 SGHAT and CDR2 FQNNGV come from the germline V gene. The CDR3 consists of 16 residues. The CDR3 loop reads CASSLPPVGSKETQYF. Here the CDR3 DNA reads TGTGCCAGCAGCTTACCCCCAGTCGGGAGTAAAGAGACCCAGTACTTC.

The table lists this clone with a few counts. The chain has TRBV4-1 and TRBJ2-3, with TRBD1 matching over 7 bases. Germline values: CDR1 MGHRA, CDR2 YSYEKL. V lost 1 base and J lost 5; bases outside the gene matches: 15. The CDR3 totals 18 residues. The CDR3 sequence: CASSQGMAPSPGGDTQYF. The CDR3 region has the DNA TGCGCCAGCAGCCAAGGGATGGCCCCTTCGCCAGGGGGAGATACGCAGTATTTT.

V usage is TRBV7-2 and J usage is TRBJ2-7; D is possibly TRBD1 (6 bases). The CDR3 covers 17 residues. Trimming pared 0 bases from V and 3 bases from J, leaving 18 bases between. Germline CDR1 reads SGHTA; CDR2 reads FQGNSA. The CDR3 sequence: CASSLASGGTGSYEQYF. The DNA of the CDR3 is TGTGCCAGCAGCTTAGCGAGTGGGGGTACAGGGAGCTACGAGCAGTACTTC.

CDR3 amino acids: CASSPGATMNTEAFF. Here the CDR3 DNA reads TGTGCCAGCAGCCCCGGGGCTACAATGAACACTGAAGCTTTCTTT. The V and J genes are TRBV7-3 and TRBJ1-1; TRBD1 might be the D (5 bases). The germline CDR1 and CDR2 sequences are SGHTA and FQGTGA. The CDR3 spans 15 residues. V was cut by 5 bases and J by 0 bases, with 13 bases left in between.

The rearrangement joins TRBV9 to TRBJ2-2; TRBD1 aligns across 12 bases. The CDR3 loop spans 17 amino acids. Germline V CDR1 and CDR2: SGDLS, YYNGEE. V dropped 4 bases and J dropped 5; count of bases not matched to a gene: 9. CDR3 in amino acids: CASSKPRDRGQTGELFF. CDR3 sequence (DNA): TGTGCCAGCAGCAAGCCTAGGGACAGGGGGCAGACCGGGGAGCTGTTTTTT.

The chain couples TRBV2 to TRBJ1-2; D may be TRBD1 (6 bases). CDR3 length: 14 amino acids. Trimming took off 3 bases at V and 4 bases at J, with 12 bases between the two ends. Looked up from germline, CDR1 is SNHLY and CDR2 is FYNNEI. CDR3 residues: CASSDQQGTYGYTF. In DNA form, the CDR3 reads TGTGCCAGCAGTGACCAGCAGGGGACCTATGGCTACACCTTC.

The chain carries TRBV4-1 and TRBJ2-7, with D unclear. The CDR3 contains 14 residues. Trimming left V 1 base short and J 0 bases short, with 7 bases between. CDR1 MGHRA and CDR2 YSYEKL come from the germline V gene. Here the CDR3 DNA reads TGCGCCAGCAGCCAAGCGCACTTCTCCTACGAGCAGTACTTC. Encoded protein: CASSQAHFSYEQYF.

V gene TRBV9 combines with J gene TRBJ2-3; the match to TRBD1 covers 7 bases. The CDR3 extends over 17 amino acids. Germline values: CDR1 SGDLS, CDR2 YYNGEE. The ends lost 3 bases at V and 3 bases at J; junction bases unmatched: 13. The chain's CDR3 is CASSAGPDRDGTDTQYF. As DNA, the CDR3 is TGTGCCAGCAGCGCAGGCCCTGACAGGGATGGGACAGATACGCAGTATTTT. Combining the CDR3 with reference TRBV9 and TRBJ2-3 gives the whole variable domain DSGVTQTPKHLITATGQRVTLRCSPRSGDLSVYWYQQSLDQGLQFLIQYYNGEERAKGNILERFSAQQFPDLHSELNLSSLELGDSALYFCASSAGPDRDGTDTQYFGPGTRLTVL.

This rearrangement joins TRBV7-9 to TRBJ2-7, with D hard to call. The CDR3 spans 14 residues. Germline lookup yields CDR1 SEHNR and CDR2 FQNEAQ (reference sequence). V was shortened by 2 bases and J by 0 bases, with 8 bases between the two germline ends. CDR3 DNA: TGTGCCAGCAGCTTAACGGCGAGCTCCTACGAGCAGTACTTC. Residues: CASSLTASSYEQYF.

The V and J genes are TRBV5-4 and TRBJ2-7; 8 bases are a match to TRBD2. CDR1 and CDR2 (germline): SGHNT, YYREEE (reference sequence). The CDR3 is made up of 14 amino acids. With V trimmed by 6 bases and J by 6 bases, 11 bases remained unmatched. The CDR3, as DNA: TGTGCCAGCAAGACCCGGGGGGGGTCTAGCGAGCAGTACTTC. Its translation is CASKTRGGSSEQYF.

The gene calls are TRBV7-3 and TRBJ1-6, with D possibly being TRBD1 (6 bases). Trimming left V 5 bases short and J 2 bases short, with 10 bases between. Germline CDR1 reads SGHTA; CDR2 reads FQGTGA. CDR3 length equals 15 residues. The CDR3 DNA sequence: TGTGCCAGCAGCCAGACAGGTCCCTATAATTCACCCCTCCACTTT. Translated, it gives CASSQTGPYNSPLHF.

The CDR3 sequence is CASSQDFGGGGGDTQYF. CDR3 in DNA: TGCGCCAGCAGCCAAGATTTTGGGGGGGGCGGAGGAGATACGCAGTATTTT. The V call is TRBV4-3, the J call TRBJ2-3; a weak D match, TRBD2 (7 bases). The germline V and J ends were trimmed by 0 bases and 5 bases, with 18 bases remaining between them. The CDR3 loop spans 17 amino acids. Germline CDR1 and CDR2: LGHNA and YSLEER.

The chain is built from TRBV5-6 and TRBJ2-7; D may be TRBD1 (5 bases). Trimming removed 7 bases at V and 6 bases at J, with 8 bases between. CDR1 and CDR2 (germline): SGHDT, YYEEEE. The CDR3 loop spans 10 amino acids. The CDR3 DNA is TGTGCCAGCGGACAATCCGAGCAGTACTTC. It encodes CASGQSEQYF.

This chain connects TRBV15 to TRBJ2-1; a possible D gene is TRBD2 (6 bases). Per germline, CDR1 LNHNV and CDR2 YYDKDF (reference sequence). The CDR3 has 15 residues. V lost 0 bases to trimming and J lost 8 bases, with 14 bases between them. In DNA, the CDR3 is TGTGCCACCAGCAGAGAGGAGGGACTGAGGGATGAGCAGTTCTTC. It yields the protein CATSREEGLRDEQFF. Combining the CDR3 with reference TRBV15 and TRBJ2-1 gives the whole variable domain DAMVIQNPRYQVTQFGKPVTLSCSQTLNHNVMYWYQQKSSQAPKLLFHYYDKDFNNEADTPDNFQSRRPNTSFCFLDIRSPGLGDTAMYLCATSREEGLRDEQFFGPGTRLTVL.

A single count supports this clone. The chain's CDR3 is CASTNSGGRGTDTQYF. The CDR3 DNA reads TGTGCCAGCACTAACTCGGGGGGGCGAGGCACAGATACGCAGTATTTT. This rearrangement joins TRBV6-6 to TRBJ2-3; TRBD2 agrees at 8 bases. From germline, CDR1 is MNHNY and CDR2 SVGAGI (reference sequence). J gave up 1 base and V 7 bases, and 10 bases lay outside the gene matches. This CDR3 has 16 residues.

The V call is TRBV7-9, the J call TRBJ1-2, with TRBD1 identical over 7 bases. The CDR3 length is 13 residues. The ends lost 4 bases at V and 8 bases at J; junction bases unmatched: 7. Germline CDR1 SEHNR, CDR2 FQNEAQ (reference sequence). The CDR3 sequence: CASSSPGQRGYTF. As DNA, the CDR3 is TGTGCCAGCAGCTCCCCGGGACAGCGCGGCTACACCTTC.

J is TRBJ1-6 and V is TRBV9; D remains ambiguous. The V gene's germline CDR1 is SGDLS and CDR2 YYNGEE. The ends were cut back, 7 bases at V and 5 bases at J, with 13 bases in the middle. The CDR3 runs 14 residues. Here the CDR3 reads CASGRSFDNSPLHF. The CDR3 DNA reads as TGTGCCAGCGGACGTAGCTTCGATAATTCACCCCTCCACTTT.

The CDR3 region is CASSPRGEEAFF. The CDR3 DNA is TGTGCCAGCAGCCCACGGGGGGAGGAAGCTTTCTTT. V and J are TRBV9 and TRBJ1-1, with D tentatively TRBD1 (5 bases). Germline-derived CDR1 and CDR2 are SGDLS and YYNGEE. V lost 4 bases and J lost 8, with 12 bases in between. The CDR3 sequence is 12 residues long.

The chain uses TRBV6-1 and TRBJ1-2; a weak D match, TRBD1 (5 bases). Trimming took off 6 bases at V and 3 bases at J, with 11 bases between the two ends. This CDR3 region has 13 residues. Looked up from germline, CDR1 is MNHNS and CDR2 is SASEGT. CDR3 protein: CASRGGEDYGYTF. The CDR3 coding sequence is TGTGCCAGCAGGGGGGGGGAGGACTATGGCTACACCTTC.

The chain uses TRBV18 and TRBJ1-3; possible D gene TRBD1, 6 bases. Germline V gives CDR1 KGHSH, CDR2 LQKENI. The CDR3 covers 16 residues. Trimming pared 6 bases from V and 0 bases from J, leaving 15 bases between. The CDR3 protein is CASSPRTAPSGNTIYF. Written as DNA, the CDR3 is TGTGCCAGCTCCCCCAGGACAGCGCCCTCTGGAAACACCATATATTTT.

V gene TRBV5-4 combines with J gene TRBJ2-3, with D possibly TRBD1 on 7 matching bases. The CDR3 covers 16 residues. Germline lookup yields CDR1 SGHNT and CDR2 YYREEE (reference sequence). With 1 base removed from V and 6 bases from J, the gap between germline ends came to 18 bases. CDR3 coding DNA: TGTGCCAGCAGCTTGAGGGTGGTCAGGGGGGTTGATACGCAGTATTTT. Amino acids: CASSLRVVRGVDTQYF.

The rearrangement uses TRBV6-1 and TRBJ2-7; 7 nucleotides match TRBD2. This CDR3 is built from 15 residues. V lost 1 base to trimming and J lost 2 bases; unmatched junction nucleotides: 5. Per the germline V gene, CDR1 is MNHNS and CDR2 is SASEGT. In nucleotides, the CDR3 is TGTGCCAGCAGTGAAGTAGGCGGGGGAACCTACGAGCAGTACTTC. Its translation is CASSEVGGGTYEQYF.

The chain is built from TRBV19 and TRBJ1-5, with D possibly matching TRBD1 (5 bases). This CDR3 spans 16 amino acids. Germline-derived CDR1 and CDR2 are LNHDA and SQIVND (reference sequence). The V end lost 4 bases, the J end lost 3 bases, and 16 bases lay between the germline ends. In nucleotides, the CDR3 is TGTGCCAGTAGTACCATGGGGCAGATGATCAATCAGCCCCAGCATTTT. This codes for CASSTMGQMINQPQHF. The full variable domain, in which reference TRBV19 and TRBJ1-5 provide the parts outside the CDR3, is DGGITQSPKYLFRKEGQNVTLSCEQNLNHDAMYWYRQDPGQGLRLIYYSQIVNDFQKGDIAEGYSVSREKKESFPLTVTSAQKNPTAFYLCASSTMGQMINQPQHFGDGTRLSIL.